The 13 T cell receptor beta chains in this list originate from one sample, sequenced in a study of shared clonotypes between healthy human individuals. Here immunoSEQ multiplex PCR was the method, and the copy in TCRdb shows in-frame clones only, minus some. The sample lists some 450,000 clones; roughly three quarters were seen once. The sample taken for sequencing was PBMCs. These receptors all come from a woman aged 40 to 50 in good health. Some clones in this sample may be carry-over from other donors' samples.

This clone has just a few counts. The chain recombines TRBV5-1 with TRBJ2-1; 10 bases map to TRBD2. V dropped 0 bases and J dropped 7; count of bases not matched to a gene: 7. The CDR3 loop spans 16 amino acids. Germline V gene data show CDR1 as SGHRS and CDR2 as YFSETQ. The CDR3 nucleotides read TGCGCCAGCAGCTTGGAATCTAGCGGGAGTGGAAATGAGCAGTTCTTC. Translating gives CASSLESSGSGNEQFF.

The V gene is TRBV5-1, the J gene TRBJ2-5; D is undetermined. Trimming removed 0 bases from V and 6 bases from J, with 3 bases in between. The CDR3 loop spans 11 amino acids. Looked up from germline, CDR1 is SGHRS and CDR2 is YFSETQ. The CDR3 nucleotides are TGCGCCAGCAGCTTGGAGCAGACCCAGTACTTC. Its translation: CASSLEQTQYF.

This rearrangement joins TRBV4-2 to TRBJ2-3, with 8 nucleotides matching TRBD2. With V trimmed by 2 bases and J by 1 base, 11 bases remained unmatched. The length of the CDR3 is 18 residues. In germline, CDR1 is LGHNA, CDR2 YNFKEQ. In nucleotides, the CDR3 is TGTGCCAGCAGCCAAATTACGGGTAGCGGGGCTGGCACAGATACGCAGTATTTT. It is translated as CASSQITGSGAGTDTQYF.

The V and J genes are TRBV7-9 and TRBJ2-1, with D perhaps TRBD1 or TRBD2 (5 bases each). Deletions cut 4 bases from V and 4 bases from J, with 14 bases between. CDR3 length: 15 residues. Germline values: CDR1 SEHNR, CDR2 FQNEAQ (reference sequence). CDR3 sequence reads: CASSSGQGLYNEQFF. The CDR3 DNA reads as TGTGCCAGCAGCTCCGGACAAGGACTTTACAATGAGCAGTTCTTC.

The V and J genes are TRBV28 and TRBJ1-1; a possible D gene is TRBD1 (6 bases). V was trimmed by 5 bases and J by 0 bases, leaving 22 bases between them. CDR1 is MDHEN, CDR2 SYDVKM, per germline. This CDR3 contains 18 residues. Here the CDR3 DNA reads TGTGCCAGCAGTCCATGGGGGACGGGGGCTTCCATGAACACTGAAGCTTTCTTT. Translation: CASSPWGTGASMNTEAFF.

The V gene is TRBV4-1, the J gene TRBJ2-5; D possibly corresponds to TRBD1 (5 bases). The J call may not be correct, given that the DNA end is closer to TRBJ2-7. Germline V lookup: CDR1 MGHRA, CDR2 YSYEKL. The CDR3 has 14 amino acids. The CDR3 nucleotides read TGCGCCAGCAGGGCAGGGTTGGGATCCTACGAGCAGTACTTC. It yields the protein CASRAGLGSYEQYF.

The chain carries TRBV5-4 and TRBJ1-2, with 7 bases identical to TRBD1. The CDR3 is made up of 14 amino acids. J gave up 1 base and V 0 bases, and 0 bases lay outside the gene matches. Germline values: CDR1 SGHNT, CDR2 YYREEE (reference sequence). The CDR3 DNA reads as TGTGCCAGCAGCTTGGACAGGGGTAACTATGGCTACACCTTC. This translates into CASSLDRGNYGYTF. The variable domain in full, completed from reference TRBV5-4 and TRBJ1-2, reads ETGVTQSPTHLIKTRGQQVTLRCSSQSGHNTVSWYQQALGQGPQFIFQYYREEENGRGNFPPRFSGLQFPNYSSELNVNALELDDSALYLCASSLDRGNYGYTFGSGTRLTVV.

V gene TRBV13 combines with J gene TRBJ2-7; perhaps TRBD2 as D (5 bases). The V gene's germline CDR1 is PRHDT and CDR2 FYEKMQ (reference sequence). Trimming pared 1 base from V and 2 bases from J, leaving 12 bases between. The CDR3 has 15 amino acids. CDR3 bases: TGTGCCAGCAGCTTAGTAGGGAGAAGCCCCTACGAGCAGTACTTC. Encoded protein: CASSLVGRSPYEQYF.

This clone was detected ten times or more. J is TRBJ2-7 and V is TRBV5-1, with a weak D call TRBD1 (5 bases). CDR3 size: 14 residues. CDR1 SGHRS and CDR2 YFSETQ come from the germline V gene. V gave up 7 bases and J gave up 4 bases, with 18 bases separating them. The CDR3 nucleotides are TGCGCCAGCCAGGCGCAGGGATCAAGTTACGAGCAGTACTTC. Amino acids: CASQAQGSSYEQYF.

This clone appeared a single time. Given a far larger clone just one base away, this is likely a sequencing read error. The chain links TRBV6-1 to TRBJ2-2; a weak D match, TRBD1 (7 bases). Germline loops: CDR1 MNHNS, CDR2 SASEGT. This CDR3 spans 14 amino acids. The CDR3 nucleotides are TGTGCCACCATCCGGGACAGATACACCGGGGGGCTGTTTTTT. It yields the protein CATIRDRYTGGLFF.

The V gene is TRBV23-1, the J gene TRBJ2-7; 8 bases agree with TRBD2. TRBV23-1 is placed among ORFs of uncertain function. The CDR3 contains 16 residues. Germline trimming cut 1 base from V and 6 bases from J; bases unmatched to any gene: 11. In nucleotides, the CDR3 is TGCGCCAGCAGTCAATTATTACTAGCGGCCCTAGGCGAGCAGTACTTC. It encodes CASSQLLLAALGEQYF.

This sequence joins TRBV5-6 and TRBJ1-4; 7 bases are a match to TRBD1. This CDR3 has 15 amino acids. The trim removed 2 bases at V and 5 bases at J, leaving 6 bases unmatched. Looked up from germline, CDR1 is SGHDT and CDR2 is YYEEEE. CDR3 residues: CASSFGQASNEKLFF. CDR3 nucleotide sequence: TGTGCCAGCAGCTTTGGACAGGCCAGCAATGAAAAACTGTTTTTT.

The chain employs TRBV7-9 and TRBJ2-3, with 9 bases that match TRBD1. Germline loops: CDR1 SEHNR, CDR2 FQNEAQ (reference sequence). The CDR3 consists of 17 residues. The V segment lost 4 bases and the J segment 3 bases; nucleotides outside the gene matches: 11. This CDR3 is CASSWPGTGTNTDTQYF. The CDR3, as DNA: TGTGCCAGCAGCTGGCCCGGGACAGGGACTAATACAGATACGCAGTATTTT.